This T cell receptor (beta chain) comes out of a study of blood T cells in healthy people across ages. Study in general: Per every two T cells, about one barcoded beta molecule was captured by template switching. General study results and limits: Total diversity from one million sequenced T cells was likely underestimated.

Germline-derived CDR1 and CDR2 are MNHEY and SMNVEV (reference sequence). V shed 6 bases and J 5 bases; nucleotides not matched to a gene: 10. CDR3 length: 15 residues. Then a second PCR, running roughly 7 to 11 cycles, was carried out with a sample-barcoded 5' primer and a J-beta primer mix. TCRdb analysed the 5' RACE reads with MiXCR anew, one entry per CDR3 protein. Among about 1.8 million distinct CDR3 sequences, about 50% were seen once, and the ten largest hold over 2%. Those donating, healthy Caucasian individuals from Russia, were aged roughly 6 to 95. The extraction recovered at least 6 micrograms of total RNA per sample. The sample holds a few counts of this clonotype. What it binds is unknown.

Sequenced material: blood. This clonotype was sampled from a woman aged 40-49 years in good health. The chain is built from TRBV27 and TRBJ2-1; 7 positions agree with TRBD1. The CDR3 bases are TGTGCCAGCAGCCGGCGGACAGGTATGAACAATGAGCAGTTCTTC. Protein sequence: CASSRRTGMNNEQFF.